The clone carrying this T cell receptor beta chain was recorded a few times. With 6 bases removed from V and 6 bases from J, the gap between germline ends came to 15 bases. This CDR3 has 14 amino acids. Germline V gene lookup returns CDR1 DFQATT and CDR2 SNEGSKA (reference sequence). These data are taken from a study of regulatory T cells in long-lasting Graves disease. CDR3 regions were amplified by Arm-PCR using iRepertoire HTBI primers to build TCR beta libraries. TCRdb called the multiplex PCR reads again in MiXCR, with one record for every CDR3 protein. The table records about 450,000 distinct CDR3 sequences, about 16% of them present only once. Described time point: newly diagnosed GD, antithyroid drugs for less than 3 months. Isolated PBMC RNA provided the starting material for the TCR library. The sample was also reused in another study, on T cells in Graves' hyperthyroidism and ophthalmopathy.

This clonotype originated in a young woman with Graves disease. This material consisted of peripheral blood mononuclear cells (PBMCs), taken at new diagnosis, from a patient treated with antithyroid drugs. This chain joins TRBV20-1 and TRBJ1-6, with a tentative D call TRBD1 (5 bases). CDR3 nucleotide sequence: TGCAGTGCCCGTATTACAGGTCTTAATTCACCCCTCCACTTT. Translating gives CSARITGLNSPLHF.